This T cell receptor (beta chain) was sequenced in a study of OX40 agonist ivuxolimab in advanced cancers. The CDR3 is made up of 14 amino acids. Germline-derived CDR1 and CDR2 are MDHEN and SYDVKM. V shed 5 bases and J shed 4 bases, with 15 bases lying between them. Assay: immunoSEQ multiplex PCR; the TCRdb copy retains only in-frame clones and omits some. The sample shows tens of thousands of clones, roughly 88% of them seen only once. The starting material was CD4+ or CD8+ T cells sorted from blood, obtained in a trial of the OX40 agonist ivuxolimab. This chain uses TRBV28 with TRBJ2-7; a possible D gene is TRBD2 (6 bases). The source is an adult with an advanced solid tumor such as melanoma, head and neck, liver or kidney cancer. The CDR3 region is CASSAGRITYEQYF. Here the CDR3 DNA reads TGTGCCAGCAGTGCCGGGAGAATAACATACGAGCAGTACTTC.